This paragraph reports one TCR beta chain. Its antigen is unidentified. The sample originates from a study of post-analysis software for immune sequencing data. Background on the study: As for disease course, relapsing-remitting, secondary progressive and progressive-relapsing multiple sclerosis were all included.

Germline V gives CDR1 SGHAT, CDR2 FQNNGV. Trimming cost V 5 bases and J 6 bases; bases outside gene matches: 7. This CDR3 has 14 amino acids. Built from TCR beta cDNA, the libraries had unique molecular identifiers in them. There were about 1 to 10 million T cells, and approximately 480,000 cDNA molecules came from them. One entry per CDR3 protein results from TCRdb running MiXCR on the PCR reads. The sample lists hundreds of thousands of distinct CDR3 sequences, around 27% occurring once. Study findings and constraints: A significant reduction in normalized Chao1 diversity was observed in multiple sclerosis patients versus controls. About five TRBV segments were more frequent in patients than controls; TRBV5-6, TRBV5-1 and TRBV20-1 belonged to this group.

The chain links TRBV11-2 to TRBJ1-5; 7 nucleotides align to TRBD1. Specimen: blood. The sequence derives from a girl between 10 and 17 years old with multiple sclerosis. The CDR3: CASSLTHRGQPQHF. The DNA for the CDR3 is TGTGCCAGCAGCCTAACCCACAGGGGTCAGCCCCAGCATTTT.